The rows below give T cell receptor beta chains drawn from one sample of a study of technical replicates of blood from a handful of donors. Only in-frame clones appear in the TCRdb table, and some are missing; sequencing was by immunoSEQ multiplex PCR. The sample lists tens of thousands of clones; around 86% were seen once. Sequences were obtained from PBMCs. These receptors came from a human donor in good health. Some clones in this sample may be carry-over from other donors' samples. Both conserved end residues are part of each CDR3. A D gene is named only where the DNA matches it firmly. Where a row states a size, it is once, few, many or the class of an expanded clone; other rows omit it.

J: TRBJ2-3; V: TRBV10-3; size: -; D: TRBD1; CDR3: CATGGQGDADTQYF; DNA: TGTGCCACGGGGGGACAGGGGGATGCAGATACGCAGTATTTT
J: TRBJ2-1; V: TRBV2; size: once; D: -; CDR3: CASTKRGNEQFF; DNA: TGTGCCAGTACAAAACGGGGAAATGAGCAGTTCTTC
J: TRBJ1-1; V: TRBV25-1; size: -; D: -; CDR3: CASSGLQWAFF; DNA: TGTGCCAGCAGTGGGCTCCAGTGGGCTTTCTTT
J: TRBJ2-3; V: TRBV6-6; size: -; D: -; CDR3: CASSYSYFTDTQYF; DNA: TGTGCCAGCAGTTACTCTTACTTCACAGATACGCAGTATTTT
J: TRBJ2-5; V: TRBV6-6; size: -; D: TRBD1; CDR3: CASRGTTGGETQYF; DNA: TGTGCCAGCAGAGGGACGACAGGGGGGGAGACCCAGTACTTC
J: TRBJ2-3; V: TRBV7-2; size: -; D: -; CDR3: CASSLWPRGADTQYF; DNA: TGTGCCAGCAGCTTATGGCCCAGGGGCGCAGATACGCAGTATTTT
J: TRBJ2-4; V: TRBV6-1; size: -; D: -; CDR3: CASSEGQSRNIQYF; DNA: TGTGCCAGCAGTGAAGGACAGTCTCGGAACATTCAGTACTTC
J: TRBJ2-5; V: TRBV19; size: once; D: -; CDR3: CASSLIGQNQETQYF; DNA: TGTGCCAGTAGTCTCATCGGACAGAACCAAGAGACCCAGTACTTC
J: TRBJ1-1; V: TRBV18; size: -; D: -; CDR3: CASSPNSGTEAFF; DNA: TGTGCCAGCTCACCCAATTCCGGCACTGAAGCTTTCTTT
J: TRBJ2-7; V: TRBV30; size: -; D: -; CDR3: CAWSQWSSYEQYF; DNA: TGTGCCTGGAGTCAGTGGAGCTCCTACGAGCAGTACTTC
J: TRBJ1-6; V: TRBV6-9; size: -; D: -; CDR3: CASSYCGGGLGSPLHF; DNA: TGTGCCAGCAGTTATTGTGGGGGGGGGCTAGGGTCACCCCTCCACTTT
J: TRBJ2-3; V: TRBV4-1; size: -; D: TRBD2; CDR3: CASSRGLAGGLLSPDTQYF; DNA: TGCGCCAGCAGCCGGGGACTAGCGGGGGGGCTTCTATCCCCAGATACGCAGTATTTT
J: TRBJ2-5; V: TRBV4-2; size: -; D: TRBD1; CDR3: CASSHFQGAPEETQYF; DNA: TGTGCCAGCAGCCACTTTCAGGGGGCGCCGGAAGAGACCCAGTACTTC
J: TRBJ2-3; V: TRBV4-3; size: -; D: -; CDR3: CASSLGTGLYF; DNA: TGCGCCAGCAGCCTAGGAACGGGGTTGTATTTT
J: TRBJ2-1; V: TRBV15; size: -; D: -; CDR3: CATSRGQGYNEQFF; DNA: TGTGCCACCAGCAGAGGTCAGGGCTACAATGAGCAGTTCTTC
J: TRBJ1-1; V: TRBV19; size: -; D: -; CDR3: CASSIGGGTEAFF; DNA: TGTGCCAGTAGTATAGGAGGTGGGACTGAAGCTTTCTTT
J: TRBJ1-4; V: TRBV2; size: -; D: -; CDR3: CASSLEQGGTNEKLFF; DNA: TGTGCCAGCAGTCTAGAGCAGGGCGGAACTAATGAAAAACTGTTTTTT
J: TRBJ2-7; V: TRBV5-6; size: -; D: TRBD1; CDR3: CASSPMGTGSNEQYF; DNA: TGTGCCAGCAGCCCAATGGGGACAGGGTCCAACGAGCAGTACTTC
J: TRBJ2-1; V: TRBV5-6; size: once; D: TRBD1; CDR3: CASSLGQVWGNEQFF; DNA: TGTGCCAGCAGCCTAGGACAGGTTTGGGGCAATGAGCAGTTCTTC
J: TRBJ2-5; V: TRBV7-6; size: -; D: -; CDR3: CATLRWGEEETQYF; DNA: TGTGCCACCCTCAGATGGGGGGAAGAAGAGACCCAGTACTTC
J: TRBJ2-1; V: TRBV7-9; size: -; D: -; CDR3: CASSRDSGVEQFF; DNA: TGTGCCAGCAGCCGAGACTCAGGGGTCGAGCAGTTCTTC
J: TRBJ2-5; V: TRBV5-1; size: -; D: TRBD2; CDR3: CASSLAGSGGVETQYF; DNA: TGCGCCAGCAGCTTGGCTGGTAGCGGGGGGGTCGAGACCCAGTACTTC
J: TRBJ1-2; V: TRBV20-1; size: -; D: -; CDR3: CSASEVQGYTF; DNA: TGCAGTGCTAGTGAGGTTCAAGGCTACACCTTC
J: TRBJ1-5; V: TRBV7-2; size: -; D: TRBD1; CDR3: CASSPDRGGQPQHF; DNA: TGTGCCAGCAGCCCAGACAGGGGTGGGCAGCCCCAGCATTTT
J: TRBJ2-5; V: TRBV7-2; size: few; D: TRBD2; CDR3: CASSRERGRETQYF; DNA: TGTGCCAGCAGCCGCGAGCGGGGTCGGGAGACCCAGTACTTC
J: TRBJ2-2; V: TRBV7-2; size: -; D: TRBD2; CDR3: CASSLEGTRNTGELFF; DNA: TGTGCCAGCAGCTTAGAAGGGACTAGGAACACCGGGGAGCTGTTTTTT
J: TRBJ2-2; V: TRBV9; size: -; D: -; CDR3: CASSSRGLSNTGELFF; DNA: TGTGCCAGCAGCTCCCGTGGGCTTTCGAACACCGGGGAGCTGTTTTTT
J: TRBJ2-1; V: TRBV7-2; size: -; D: -; CDR3: CASSFFTRGGSNEQFF; DNA: TGTGCCAGCAGCTTCTTCACGAGGGGGGGGTCAAATGAGCAGTTCTTC
J: TRBJ1-2; V: TRBV6-5; size: once; D: TRBD1; CDR3: CASSYLDRANYGYTF; DNA: TGTGCCAGCAGTTACCTGGACAGGGCCAACTATGGCTACACCTTC
J: TRBJ2-5; V: TRBV5-5; size: -; D: -; CDR3: CASRRAGTSKETQYF; DNA: TGTGCCAGCAGACGCGCCGGGACAAGTAAAGAGACCCAGTACTTC
J: TRBJ2-1; V: TRBV6-1; size: -; D: -; CDR3: CASSVPGYDYRYSNEQFF; DNA: TGTGCCAGCAGTGTCCCAGGCTACGACTACCGATACTCTAATGAGCAGTTCTTC
J: TRBJ2-2; V: TRBV18; size: -; D: -; CDR3: CASSPGRGVISNTGELFF; DNA: TGTGCCAGCTCACCGGGGCGGGGCGTCATATCGAACACCGGGGAGCTGTTTTTT
J: TRBJ1-1; V: TRBV5-6; size: -; D: -; CDR3: CASRQGRGTEAFF; DNA: TGTGCCAGCAGGCAGGGAAGGGGAACTGAAGCTTTCTTT
J: TRBJ2-3; V: TRBV6-1; size: -; D: -; CDR3: CASSEDSGSTDTQYF; DNA: TGTGCCAGCAGTGAAGACAGCGGCAGCACAGATACGCAGTATTTT
J: TRBJ2-7; V: TRBV11-2; size: -; D: TRBD1; CDR3: CASSLGRGTGQREQYF; DNA: TGTGCCAGCAGCTTAGGAAGGGGGACAGGGCAGAGGGAGCAGTACTTC
J: TRBJ1-6; V: TRBV5-1; size: -; D: -; CDR3: CASSLAAGTYNSPLHF; DNA: TGCGCCAGCAGCTTGGCGGCCGGGACCTATAATTCACCCCTCCACTTT
J: TRBJ1-1; V: TRBV19; size: once; D: -; CDR3: CASSAEQGRTEAFF; DNA: TGTGCCAGTAGTGCGGAACAGGGCCGCACTGAAGCTTTCTTT
J: TRBJ2-2; V: TRBV5-6; size: few; D: TRBD1; CDR3: CASSKSSGQGTGELFF; DNA: TGTGCCAGCAGCAAATCGTCGGGACAGGGGACCGGGGAGCTGTTTTTT
J: TRBJ2-1; V: TRBV6-1; size: -; D: TRBD2; CDR3: CASSVFSGRGHNEQFF; DNA: TGTGCCAGCAGTGTTTTTAGCGGGAGGGGACACAATGAGCAGTTCTTC
J: TRBJ1-2; V: TRBV23-1; size: once; D: TRBD1; CDR3: CASSHWTGTNYGYTF; DNA: TGCGCCAGCAGTCATTGGACAGGAACTAACTATGGCTACACCTTC
J: TRBJ2-1; V: TRBV19; size: -; D: TRBD1; CDR3: CASSIDRGTGDYNEQFF; DNA: TGTGCCAGTAGTATAGACCGAGGGACAGGAGATTACAATGAGCAGTTCTTC
J: TRBJ2-1; V: TRBV6-6; size: -; D: -; CDR3: CASSYDLYNEQFF; DNA: TGTGCCAGCAGTTACGACTTATACAATGAGCAGTTCTTC
J: TRBJ2-1; V: TRBV7-9; size: -; D: TRBD1; CDR3: CASSLGQGGYNEQFF; DNA: TGTGCCAGCAGCTTAGGACAGGGGGGCTACAATGAGCAGTTCTTC
J: TRBJ2-3; V: TRBV5-1; size: -; D: -; CDR3: CASSLSAEDTQYF; DNA: TGCGCCAGCAGCTTGTCTGCGGAAGATACGCAGTATTTT
J: TRBJ2-2; V: TRBV5-1; size: -; D: -; CDR3: CASRLSRNTGELFF; DNA: TGCGCCAGCAGATTGTCGCGGAACACCGGGGAGCTGTTTTTT
J: TRBJ2-3; V: TRBV15; size: -; D: TRBD2; CDR3: CATSRPIFYGGVEDTQYF; DNA: TGTGCCACCAGCAGACCTATTTTTTACGGGGGGGTGGAAGATACGCAGTATTTT
J: TRBJ2-5; V: TRBV19; size: -; D: -; CDR3: CASSFRSRDMEQYF; DNA: TGTGCCAGTAGTTTTAGGAGCCGGGACATGGAGCAGTACTTC
J: TRBJ2-7; V: TRBV12-2; size: few; D: -; CDR3: CASRLGLGVSYEQYF; DNA: TGTGCAAGTCGCTTAGGGTTAGGAGTTTCCTACGAGCAGTACTTC
J: TRBJ2-7; V: TRBV7-2; size: once; D: TRBD2; CDR3: CASSSPGLAGAGGEQYF; DNA: TGTGCCAGCAGCTCTCCGGGACTAGCGGGGGCCGGGGGCGAGCAGTACTTC
J: TRBJ1-6; V: TRBV5-1; size: -; D: TRBD1; CDR3: CASSSATGGNSPLHF; DNA: TGCGCCAGCAGCTCGGCGACAGGGGGTAATTCACCCCTCCACTTT
J: TRBJ1-2; V: TRBV6-1; size: -; D: TRBD1; CDR3: CASVRQGYYGYTF; DNA: TGTGCCAGCGTGAGACAGGGTTACTATGGCTACACCTTC
J: TRBJ2-3; V: TRBV4-2; size: -; D: TRBD2; CDR3: CASSHIAGGTSDTQYF; DNA: TGTGCCAGCAGCCACATAGCGGGAGGAACCTCAGATACGCAGTATTTT
J: TRBJ1-5; V: TRBV10-3; size: -; D: -; CDR3: CAISSSGGGNQPQHF; DNA: TGTGCCATCAGTAGTAGCGGGGGAGGCAATCAGCCCCAGCATTTT
J: TRBJ2-3; V: TRBV6-4; size: -; D: -; CDR3: CASSESGEADTQYF; DNA: TGTGCCAGCAGTGAGAGTGGGGAGGCAGATACGCAGTATTTT
J: TRBJ2-7; V: TRBV5-8; size: -; D: TRBD2; CDR3: CASSLGLAGDSYEQYF; DNA: TGTGCCAGCAGCTTAGGGCTAGCGGGAGATTCCTACGAGCAGTACTTC